Sequencing of this T cell receptor (beta chain) was carried out in a study of control samples from healthy donors and cancer patients. The assay was immunoSEQ multiplex PCR, and TCRdb's table has in-frame clones only and misses some. The data show about 53,000 clones, with roughly 87% seen just once and about 14% held by the top ten. CDR1 is LNHDA and CDR2 is SQIVND in the germline V gene (reference sequence). The ends were cut back, 3 bases at V and 5 bases at J, with 13 bases in the middle. The CDR3 extends over 15 amino acids. The receptor was isolated from a man aged 55-75 years with head and neck cancer. The sample was PBMCs. The chain is built from TRBV19 and TRBJ2-2, with no clear D. The CDR3 coding sequence is TGTGCCAGTAGTATGATGCTATATACAACCGGGGAGCTGTTTTTT. Translated: CASSMMLYTTGELFF.